The present entry profiles one T cell receptor beta chain with its context. The antigen is unknown. This entry is derived from a study of T cell responses to AZD1222 COVID-19 vaccine. Findings of the study overall: Just 6 or 7 AZD1222 recipients were seropositive at baseline.

CDR1 is MGHRA, CDR2 YSYEKL, per germline. Unmatched junction bases numbered 6, after V lost 7 bases and J lost 6 bases. The CDR3 spans 13 residues. Clones were read by immunoSEQ multiplex PCR, and TCRdb kept only the in-frame ones, dropping some. The table has about 150,000 clones, 80% to 95% seen once. Sequencing used peripheral blood, obtained on day 0 of AZD1222 vaccination. This TCR was recovered from an adult in good health. The rearrangement links TRBV4-1 to TRBJ2-7, with 10 bases aligning to TRBD1. The DNA for the CDR3 is TGCGCCAGCAACGGACAGGGGGGTATCGAGCAGTACTTC. Translated, it gives CASNGQGGIEQYF.